This T cell receptor (beta chain) was recovered during a study of cytomegalovirus exposure and HLA in healthy donors. Study-level results: Later findings reportedly placed an Asian-associated ancestry cluster below the approximately 630-donor mean for N-insertions. Most observed TCR sequences were rare, whereas some public TCRs were detected in many donors.

Unrecorded immune exposure was likely among donors, who were nominally healthy when sampled. As to this clone: Its specificity is not known.

The CDR3 spans 13 residues. Germline CDR1 and CDR2: GTSNPN and SVGIG (reference sequence). V dropped 7 bases and J dropped 6 bases, with 15 bases sitting between them. Vbeta (60) and Jbeta (13) primers were used in the PCR. The protocol was immunoSEQ multiplex PCR, while the TCRdb copy is restricted to in-frame clones and leaves out a portion. This table holds 110,000 to 150,000 clones. The sample taken for sequencing was PBMCs. This receptor was obtained from a male donor in good health and CMV-seronegative. The chain is built from TRBV30 and TRBJ2-2; a possible D gene is TRBD1 (5 bases). The CDR3 spells CALHTGSPGELFF. DNA for the CDR3: TGTGCCTTACATACAGGCAGTCCCGGGGAGCTGTTTTTT.